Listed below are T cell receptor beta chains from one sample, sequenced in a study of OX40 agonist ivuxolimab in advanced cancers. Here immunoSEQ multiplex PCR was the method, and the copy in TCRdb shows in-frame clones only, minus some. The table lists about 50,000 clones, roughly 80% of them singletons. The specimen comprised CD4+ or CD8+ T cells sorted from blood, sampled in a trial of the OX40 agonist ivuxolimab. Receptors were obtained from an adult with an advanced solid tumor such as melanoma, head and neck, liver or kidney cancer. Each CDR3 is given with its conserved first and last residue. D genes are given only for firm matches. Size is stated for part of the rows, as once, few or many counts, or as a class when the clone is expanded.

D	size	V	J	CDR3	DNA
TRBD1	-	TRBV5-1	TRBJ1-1	CASSHDRALEAFF	TGCGCCAGCAGCCACGACAGGGCCCTTGAAGCTTTCTTT
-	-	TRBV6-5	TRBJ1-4	CASSQTGLNEKLFF	TGTGCCAGCAGTCAGACGGGACTTAATGAAAAACTGTTTTTT
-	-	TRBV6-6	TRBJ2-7	CASSYSGSPYEQYF	TGTGCCAGCAGTTATTCTGGATCTCCCTACGAGCAGTACTTC
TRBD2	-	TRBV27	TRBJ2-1	CATRGGGVEQFF	TGTGCCACCCGAGGCGGGGGTGTCGAGCAGTTCTTC
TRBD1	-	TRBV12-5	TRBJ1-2	CASGLVQGALVGGYTF	TGTGCTAGTGGTTTGGTACAGGGGGCCCTGGTTGGTGGCTACACCTTC
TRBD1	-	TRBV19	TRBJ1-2	CASSPTGGNYGYTF	TGTGCCAGTAGTCCGACAGGGGGAAACTATGGCTACACCTTC
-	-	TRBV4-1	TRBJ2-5	CASSQTRETQYF	TGCGCCAGCAGCCAGACCCGGGAGACCCAGTACTTC
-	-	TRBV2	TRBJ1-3	CASSDIASSGNTIYF	TGTGCCAGCAGTGATATAGCTAGCTCTGGAAACACCATATATTTT
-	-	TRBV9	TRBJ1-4	CASSPAGTSDEKLFF	TGTGCCAGCAGCCCAGCGGGCACGAGTGATGAAAAACTGTTTTTT
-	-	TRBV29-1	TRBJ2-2	CSALDQNTGELFF	TGCAGCGCCTTGGACCAGAACACCGGGGAGCTGTTTTTT
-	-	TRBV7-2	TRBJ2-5	CASAPGAQETQYF	TGTGCCAGCGCCCCAGGGGCGCAAGAGACCCAGTACTTC
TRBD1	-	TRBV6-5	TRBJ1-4	CASRTGQGNEKLFF	TGTGCCAGCAGGACGGGACAGGGTAATGAAAAACTGTTTTTT
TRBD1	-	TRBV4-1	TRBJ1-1	CASSQKAGMLGQGAEAFF	TGCGCCAGCAGCCAAAAAGCGGGTATGCTGGGACAGGGGGCCGAAGCTTTCTTT
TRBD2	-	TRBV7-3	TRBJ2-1	CASSLAWTSGPYNEQFF	TGTGCCAGCAGCCTAGCATGGACTAGCGGGCCTTACAATGAGCAGTTCTTC
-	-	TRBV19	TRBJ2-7	CASSRQGSYEQYF	TGTGCCAGTAGTCGTCAGGGGTCCTACGAGCAGTACTTC
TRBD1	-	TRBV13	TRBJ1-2	CASSFGTGGPSYGYTF	TGTGCCAGCAGCTTCGGGACAGGGGGCCCGAGCTATGGCTACACCTTC
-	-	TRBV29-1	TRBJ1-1	CSVQPPGPPSNTEAFF	TGCAGCGTCCAACCACCAGGCCCACCGTCGAACACTGAAGCTTTCTTT
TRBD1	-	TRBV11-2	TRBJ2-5	CASSSRGPRETQYF	TGTGCCAGCAGCTCCAGGGGGCCCCGGGAGACCCAGTACTTC
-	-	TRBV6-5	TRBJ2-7	CASSSTSYEQYF	TGTGCCAGCAGTTCTACATCCTACGAGCAGTACTTC
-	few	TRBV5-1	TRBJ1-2	CASSLDSGPIYGYTF	TGCGCCAGCAGCTTAGACAGCGGCCCAATCTATGGCTACACCTTC
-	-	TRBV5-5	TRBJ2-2	CASSRDWNTGELFF	TGTGCCAGCAGCCGGGACTGGAACACCGGGGAGCTGTTTTTT
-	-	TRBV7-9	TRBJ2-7	CASSLVLATHSSSYEQYF	TGTGCCAGCAGCTTAGTTCTAGCGACCCACTCGAGCTCCTACGAGCAGTACTTC
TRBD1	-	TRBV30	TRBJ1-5	CAWSVQGGTGTQPQHF	TGTGCCTGGAGTGTACAAGGAGGGACAGGCACACAGCCCCAGCATTTT
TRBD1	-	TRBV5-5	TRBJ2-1	CASRDRGTYNEQFF	TGTGCCAGCAGAGACAGGGGAACCTACAATGAGCAGTTCTTC
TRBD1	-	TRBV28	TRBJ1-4	CASSPLGQVLGEKLFF	TGTGCCAGCAGTCCCCTCGGACAGGTCCTTGGTGAAAAACTGTTTTTT
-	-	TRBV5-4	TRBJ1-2	CASSVLGGNYGYTF	TGTGCCAGCAGCGTGTTGGGGGGAAACTATGGCTACACCTTC
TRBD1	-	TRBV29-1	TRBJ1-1	CSVRGTGGSNTEAFF	TGCAGCGTTAGGGGGACAGGGGGTTCGAACACTGAAGCTTTCTTT
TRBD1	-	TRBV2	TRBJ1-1	CASRALRTGGNTEAFF	TGTGCCAGCAGGGCTTTGCGGACAGGGGGGAACACTGAAGCTTTCTTT
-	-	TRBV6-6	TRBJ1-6	CASSYSGGRNSPLHF	TGTGCCAGCAGTTACTCCGGGGGTAGGAATTCACCCCTCCACTTT
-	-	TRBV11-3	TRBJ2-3	CASSRPSTDTQYF	TGTGCCAGCAGCAGACCCAGCACAGATACGCAGTATTTT
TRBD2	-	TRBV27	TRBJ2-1	CASSIRLAGGRYNEQFF	TGTGCCAGCAGTATTCGACTAGCGGGAGGGCGATACAATGAGCAGTTCTTC
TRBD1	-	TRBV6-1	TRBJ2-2	CASSHRGSGELFF	TGTGCCAGCAGCCACAGGGGGTCCGGGGAGCTGTTTTTT
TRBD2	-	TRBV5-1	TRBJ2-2	CASSLPSGRSTGELFF	TGCGCCAGCAGCTTACCCTCCGGGAGGTCCACCGGGGAGCTGTTTTTT